This TCR beta chain emerged from a study of control samples from healthy donors and cancer patients. This clone was detected once. V lost 5 bases to trimming and J lost 2 bases, with 18 bases between them. The V gene's germline CDR1 is MGHDK and CDR2 SYGVNS. The CDR3 has 16 amino acids. Measured with immunoSEQ multiplex PCR; TCRdb has only the in-frame clones, and not every one. The sample comprises 150,000 or so clones, around 96% of which are singletons, and about 8.5% rests with the top ten. The chain carries TRBV25-1 and TRBJ1-1; tentatively, D is TRBD1 (6 bases). This TCR was recovered from a woman aged 40 to 50 in good health. Sequencing used blood. CDR3 protein: CASSPLGGHPNTEAFF. CDR3 DNA sequence: TGTGCCAGCAGTCCCTTAGGGGGGCATCCCAACACTGAAGCTTTCTTT. The whole variable domain, remainder taken from reference TRBV25-1 and TRBJ1-1, is EADIYQTPRYLVIGTGKKITLECSQTMGHDKMYWYQQDPGMELHLIHYSYGVNSTEKGDLSSESTVSRIRTEHFPLTLESARPSHTSQYLCASSPLGGHPNTEAFFGQGTRLTVV.